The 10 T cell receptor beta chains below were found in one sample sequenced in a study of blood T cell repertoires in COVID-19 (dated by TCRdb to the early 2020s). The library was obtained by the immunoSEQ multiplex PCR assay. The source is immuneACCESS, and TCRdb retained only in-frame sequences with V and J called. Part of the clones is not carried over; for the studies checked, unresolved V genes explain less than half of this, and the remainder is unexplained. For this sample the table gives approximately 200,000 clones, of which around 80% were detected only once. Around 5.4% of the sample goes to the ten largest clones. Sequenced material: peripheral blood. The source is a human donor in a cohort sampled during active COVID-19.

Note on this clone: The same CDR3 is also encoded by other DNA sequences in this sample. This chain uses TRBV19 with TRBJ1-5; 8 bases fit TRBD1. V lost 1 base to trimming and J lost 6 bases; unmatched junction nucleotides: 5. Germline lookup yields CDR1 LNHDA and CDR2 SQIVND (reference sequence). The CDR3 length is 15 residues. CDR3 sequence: CASSIGQGAGQPQHF. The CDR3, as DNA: TGTGCCAGTAGTATAGGTCAGGGGGCAGGTCAGCCCCAGCATTTT.

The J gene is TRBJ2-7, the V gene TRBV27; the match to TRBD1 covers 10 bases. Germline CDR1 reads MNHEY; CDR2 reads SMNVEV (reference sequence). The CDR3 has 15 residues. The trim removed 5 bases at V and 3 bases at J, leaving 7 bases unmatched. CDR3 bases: TGTGCCAGCAGTCATCCGGGACAGGGGATCTACGAGCAGTACTTC. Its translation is CASSHPGQGIYEQYF.

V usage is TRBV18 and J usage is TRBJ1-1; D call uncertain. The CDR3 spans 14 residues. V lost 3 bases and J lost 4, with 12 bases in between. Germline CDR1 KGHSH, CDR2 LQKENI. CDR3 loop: CASSPARVGTEAFF. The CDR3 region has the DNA TGTGCCAGCTCACCGGCACGGGTGGGCACTGAAGCTTTCTTT.

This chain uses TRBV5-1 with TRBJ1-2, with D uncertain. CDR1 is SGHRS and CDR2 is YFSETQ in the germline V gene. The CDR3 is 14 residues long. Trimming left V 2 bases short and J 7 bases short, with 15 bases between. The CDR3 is CASSLEGSNRGYTF. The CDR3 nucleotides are TGCGCCAGCAGCTTAGAGGGCAGCAATCGTGGCTACACCTTC. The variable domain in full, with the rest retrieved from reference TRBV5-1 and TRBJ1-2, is KAGVTQTPRYLIKTRGQQVTLSCSPISGHRSVSWYQQTPGQGLQFLFEYFSETQRNKGNFPGRFSGRQFSNSRSEMNVSTLELGDSALYLCASSLEGSNRGYTFGSGTRLTVV.

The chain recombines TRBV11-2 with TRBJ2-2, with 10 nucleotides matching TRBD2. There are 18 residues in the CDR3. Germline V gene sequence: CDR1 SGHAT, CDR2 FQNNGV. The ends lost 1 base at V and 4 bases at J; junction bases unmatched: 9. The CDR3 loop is CASSLASSGRSSTGELFF. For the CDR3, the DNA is TGTGCCAGCAGCTTAGCTTCTAGCGGGAGATCTAGCACCGGGGAGCTGTTTTTT. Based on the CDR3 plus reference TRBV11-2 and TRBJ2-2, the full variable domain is EAGVAQSPRYKIIEKRQSVAFWCNPISGHATLYWYQQILGQGPKLLIQFQNNGVVDDSQLPKDRFSAERLKGVDSTLKIQPAKLEDSAVYLCASSLASSGRSSTGELFFGEGSRLTVL.

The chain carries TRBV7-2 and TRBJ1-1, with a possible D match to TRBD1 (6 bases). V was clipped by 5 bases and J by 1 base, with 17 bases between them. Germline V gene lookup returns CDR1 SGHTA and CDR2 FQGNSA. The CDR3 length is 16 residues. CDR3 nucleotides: TGTGCCAGCAGCCCTAATGCAGGGACAAAGAACACTGAAGCTTTCTTT. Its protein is CASSPNAGTKNTEAFF.

The CDR3 protein is CASSAGLIYGYTF. Written as DNA, the CDR3 is TGTGCCAGCAGCGCGGGACTGATCTATGGCTACACCTTC. This rearrangement joins TRBV9 to TRBJ1-2; TRBD1 might be the D (5 bases). The CDR3 sequence is 13 residues long. Trimming pared 3 bases from V and 4 bases from J, leaving 10 bases between. The germline gives CDR1 SGDLS, CDR2 YYNGEE.

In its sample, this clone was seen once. CDR3 region: CASSEWEPTDTQYF. CDR3 nucleotide sequence: TGTGCCAGCAGTGAATGGGAGCCCACAGATACGCAGTATTTT. The chain links TRBV25-1 to TRBJ2-3, with a weak D call TRBD2 (5 bases). Germline V gene data show CDR1 as MGHDK and CDR2 as SYGVNS. The CDR3 covers 14 residues. V was clipped by 1 base and J by 2 bases, with 7 bases between them.

In DNA form, the CDR3 reads TGTGCCAGCAGCTTGGGAATAGCGGGAGGGCCGAGCGAGCAGTACTTC. Its protein product is CASSLGIAGGPSEQYF. The V call is TRBV5-4, the J call TRBJ2-7; 11 bases are shared with TRBD2. The CDR3 covers 16 residues. The V and J ends lost 0 bases and 6 bases, in that order; junction bases with no gene match: 8. The germline CDR1 and CDR2 sequences are SGHNT and YYREEE (reference sequence).

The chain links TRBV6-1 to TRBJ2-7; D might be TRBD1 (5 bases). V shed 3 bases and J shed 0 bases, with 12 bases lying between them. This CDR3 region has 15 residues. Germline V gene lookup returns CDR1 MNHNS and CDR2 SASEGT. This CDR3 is CASSDLQVRSYEQYF. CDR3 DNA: TGTGCCAGCAGTGACCTACAGGTACGCTCCTACGAGCAGTACTTC.